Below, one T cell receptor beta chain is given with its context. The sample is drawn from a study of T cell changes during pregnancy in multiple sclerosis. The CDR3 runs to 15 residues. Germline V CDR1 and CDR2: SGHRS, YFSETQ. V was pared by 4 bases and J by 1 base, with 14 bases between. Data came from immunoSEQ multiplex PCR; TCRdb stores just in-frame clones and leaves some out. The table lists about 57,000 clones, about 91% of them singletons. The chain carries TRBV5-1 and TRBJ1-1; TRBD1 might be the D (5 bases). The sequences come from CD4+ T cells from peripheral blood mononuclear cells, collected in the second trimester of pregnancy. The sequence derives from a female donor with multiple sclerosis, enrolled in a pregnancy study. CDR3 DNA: TGCGCCAGCAGCCCGGAGGGGACTCCGAACACTGAAGCTTTCTTT. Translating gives CASSPEGTPNTEAFF.